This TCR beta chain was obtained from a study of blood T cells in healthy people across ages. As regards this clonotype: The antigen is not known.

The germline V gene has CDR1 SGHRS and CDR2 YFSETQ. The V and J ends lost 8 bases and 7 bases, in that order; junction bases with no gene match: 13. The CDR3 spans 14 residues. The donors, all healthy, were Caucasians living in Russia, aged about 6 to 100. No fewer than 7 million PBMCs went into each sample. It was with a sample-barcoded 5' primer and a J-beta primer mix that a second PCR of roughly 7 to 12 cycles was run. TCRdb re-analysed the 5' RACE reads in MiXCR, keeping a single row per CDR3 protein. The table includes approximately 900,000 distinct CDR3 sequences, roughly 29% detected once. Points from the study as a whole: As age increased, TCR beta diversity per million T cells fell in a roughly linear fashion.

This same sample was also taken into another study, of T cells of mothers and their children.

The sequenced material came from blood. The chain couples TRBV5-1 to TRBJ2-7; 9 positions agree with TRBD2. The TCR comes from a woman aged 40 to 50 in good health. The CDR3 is CASQGLAAYNEQYF. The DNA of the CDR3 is TGCGCCAGTCAGGGACTAGCCGCTTACAATGAGCAGTACTTC. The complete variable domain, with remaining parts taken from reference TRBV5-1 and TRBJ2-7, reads KAGVTQTPRYLIKTRGQQVTLSCSPISGHRSVSWYQQTPGQGLQFLFEYFSETQRNKGNFPGRFSGRQFSNSRSEMNVSTLELGDSALYLCASQGLAAYNEQYFGPGTRLTVT.